The TCR beta chain described here comes from a study of blood T cell repertoires in COVID-19. Across the study: Samples representing acute and convalescent COVID-19 were sourced from the United States, Italy and Spain. Sample material is recorded as cDNA or gDNA derived from T cells, B-cell-depleted T cells, or PBMCs.

Methods used by the authors: Amplified reference gene primers provided the basis for estimating nucleated cell counts. Generated by immunoSEQ multiplex PCR, the TCRdb table keeps only in-frame clones and is missing some. The V and J calls and clone size are taken from that table; D and trimming were inferred from the DNA. The table includes tens of thousands of clones, roughly 80% detected once. Sequencing was carried out using peripheral blood. The receptor comes from a human donor in a cohort sampled during active COVID-19.

The CDR3 sequence: CASSQGLADDGGTGELFF. CDR3 DNA: TGTGCCAGCAGCCAAGGGCTAGCGGATGATGGGGGCACCGGGGAGCTGTTTTTT. The chain combines TRBV3-1 (or the pseudogene TRBV3-2) with TRBJ2-2; 7 bases match TRBD2. Trimming cost V 1 base and J 4 bases; bases outside gene matches: 12. This CDR3 is built from 18 residues. In germline, CDR1 is LGHDT, CDR2 YNNKEL (reference sequence).